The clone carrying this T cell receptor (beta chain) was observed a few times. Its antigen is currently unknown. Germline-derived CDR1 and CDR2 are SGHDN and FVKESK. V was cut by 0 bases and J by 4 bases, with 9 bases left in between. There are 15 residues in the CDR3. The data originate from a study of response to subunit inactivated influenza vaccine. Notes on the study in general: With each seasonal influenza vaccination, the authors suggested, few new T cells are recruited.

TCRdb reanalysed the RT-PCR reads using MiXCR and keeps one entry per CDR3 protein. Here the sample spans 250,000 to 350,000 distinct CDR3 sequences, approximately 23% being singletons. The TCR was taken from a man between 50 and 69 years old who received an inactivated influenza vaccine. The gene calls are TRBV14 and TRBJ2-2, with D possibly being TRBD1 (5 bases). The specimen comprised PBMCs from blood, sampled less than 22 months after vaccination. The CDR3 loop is CASSQDLGVTGELFF. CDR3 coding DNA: TGTGCCAGCAGCCAAGATTTAGGGGTCACCGGGGAGCTGTTTTTT.